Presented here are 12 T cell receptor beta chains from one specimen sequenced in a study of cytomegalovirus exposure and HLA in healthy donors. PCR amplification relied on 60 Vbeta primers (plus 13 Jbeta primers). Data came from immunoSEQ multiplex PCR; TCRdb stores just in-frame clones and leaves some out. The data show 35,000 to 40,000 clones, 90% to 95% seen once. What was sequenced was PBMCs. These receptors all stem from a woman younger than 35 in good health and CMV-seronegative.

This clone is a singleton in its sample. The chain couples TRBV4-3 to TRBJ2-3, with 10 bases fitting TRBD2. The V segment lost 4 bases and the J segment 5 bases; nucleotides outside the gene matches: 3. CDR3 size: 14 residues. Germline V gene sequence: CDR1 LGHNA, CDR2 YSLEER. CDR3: CASSPRLAGDTQYF. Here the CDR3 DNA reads TGCGCCAGCAGCCCTCGACTAGCGGGAGATACGCAGTATTTT.

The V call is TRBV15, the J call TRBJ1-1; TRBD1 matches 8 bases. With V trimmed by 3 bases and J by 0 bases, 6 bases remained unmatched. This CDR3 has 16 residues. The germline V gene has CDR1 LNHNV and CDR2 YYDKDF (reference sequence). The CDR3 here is CATSRGRQGMNTEAFF. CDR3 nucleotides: TGTGCCACCAGCAGGGGGAGACAGGGGATGAACACTGAAGCTTTCTTT.

The DNA of the CDR3 is TGTGCCAGCAGCGCCACAGGGATGTGGCGCGAGCAGTACTTC. Amino acid sequence: CASSATGMWREQYF. This chain links TRBV11-3 with TRBJ2-7; perhaps TRBD1 as D (6 bases). The length of the CDR3 is 14 residues. The germline CDR1 and CDR2 sequences are SGHNT and YENEEA. Trimming stripped 5 bases from V and 6 bases from J, with 17 bases between.

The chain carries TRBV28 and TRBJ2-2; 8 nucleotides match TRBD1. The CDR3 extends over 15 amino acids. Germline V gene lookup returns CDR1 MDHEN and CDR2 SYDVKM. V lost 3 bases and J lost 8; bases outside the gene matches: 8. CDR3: CASSFGQGAQGELFF. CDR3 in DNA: TGTGCCAGCAGTTTCGGGCAGGGGGCGCAGGGGGAGCTGTTTTTT. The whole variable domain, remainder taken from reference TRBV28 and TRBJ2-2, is DVKVTQSSRYLVKRTGEKVFLECVQDMDHENMFWYRQDPGLGLRLIYFSYDVKMKEKGDIPEGYSVSREKKERFSLILESASTNQTSMYLCASSFGQGAQGELFFGEGSRLTVL.

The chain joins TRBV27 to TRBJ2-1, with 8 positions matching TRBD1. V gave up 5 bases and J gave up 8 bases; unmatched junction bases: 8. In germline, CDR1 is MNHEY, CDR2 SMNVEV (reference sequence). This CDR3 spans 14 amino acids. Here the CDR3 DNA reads TGTGCCAGCAGTACCACAGGGGGTCGGGATGAGCAGTTCTTC. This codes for CASSTTGGRDEQFF.

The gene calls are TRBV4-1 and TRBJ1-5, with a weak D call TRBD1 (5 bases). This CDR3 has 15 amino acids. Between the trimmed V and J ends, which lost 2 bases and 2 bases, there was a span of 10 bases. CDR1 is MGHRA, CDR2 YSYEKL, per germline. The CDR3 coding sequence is TGCGCCAGCAGCCAAATACAGGTGGGCAATCAGCCCCAGCATTTT. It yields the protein CASSQIQVGNQPQHF.

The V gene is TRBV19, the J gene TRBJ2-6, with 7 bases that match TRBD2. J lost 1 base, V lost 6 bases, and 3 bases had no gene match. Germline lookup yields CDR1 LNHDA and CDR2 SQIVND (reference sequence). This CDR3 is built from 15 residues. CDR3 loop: CASRIGGSGANVLTF. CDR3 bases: TGTGCCAGTAGGATCGGGGGGTCTGGGGCCAACGTCCTGACTTTC.

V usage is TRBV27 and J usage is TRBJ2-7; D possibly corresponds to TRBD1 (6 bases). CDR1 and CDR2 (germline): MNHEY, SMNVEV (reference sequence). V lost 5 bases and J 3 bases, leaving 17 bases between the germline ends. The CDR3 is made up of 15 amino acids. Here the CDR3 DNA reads TGTGCCAGCAGTGTCTCACAGGGCCCGGTCTACGAGCAGTACTTC. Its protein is CASSVSQGPVYEQYF.

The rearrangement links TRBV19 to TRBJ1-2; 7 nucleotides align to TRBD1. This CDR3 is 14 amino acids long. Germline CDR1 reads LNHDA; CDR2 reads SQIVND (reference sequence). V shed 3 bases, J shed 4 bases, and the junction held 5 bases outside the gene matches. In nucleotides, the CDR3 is TGTGCCAGTAGTATTGAGACAGGGCTCTATGGCTACACCTTC. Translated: CASSIETGLYGYTF. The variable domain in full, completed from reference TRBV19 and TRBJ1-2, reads DGGITQSPKYLFRKEGQNVTLSCEQNLNHDAMYWYRQDPGQGLRLIYYSQIVNDFQKGDIAEGYSVSREKKESFPLTVTSAQKNPTAFYLCASSIETGLYGYTFGSGTRLTVV.

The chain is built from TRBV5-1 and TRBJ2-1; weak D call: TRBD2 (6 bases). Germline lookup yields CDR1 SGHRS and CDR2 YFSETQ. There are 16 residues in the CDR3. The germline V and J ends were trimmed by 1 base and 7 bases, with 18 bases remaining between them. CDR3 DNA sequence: TGCGCCAGCAGCTTGCCGTTGGGACTTCGGGGGAATGAGCAGTTCTTC. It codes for CASSLPLGLRGNEQFF.

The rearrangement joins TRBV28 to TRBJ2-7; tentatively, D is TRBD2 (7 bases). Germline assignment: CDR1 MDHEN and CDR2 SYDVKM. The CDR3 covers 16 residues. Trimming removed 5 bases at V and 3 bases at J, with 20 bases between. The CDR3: CASSPPGGRRGYEQYF. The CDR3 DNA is TGTGCCAGCAGTCCCCCCGGGGGGCGGCGGGGCTACGAGCAGTACTTC.

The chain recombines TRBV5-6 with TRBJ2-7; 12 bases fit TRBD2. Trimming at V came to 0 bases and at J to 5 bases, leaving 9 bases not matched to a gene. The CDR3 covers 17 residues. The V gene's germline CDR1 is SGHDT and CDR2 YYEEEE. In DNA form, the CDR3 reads TGTGCCAGCAGCTTGGGTCTAGCGGGGGGGCCCGGGAACGAGCAGTACTTC. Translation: CASSLGLAGGPGNEQYF.